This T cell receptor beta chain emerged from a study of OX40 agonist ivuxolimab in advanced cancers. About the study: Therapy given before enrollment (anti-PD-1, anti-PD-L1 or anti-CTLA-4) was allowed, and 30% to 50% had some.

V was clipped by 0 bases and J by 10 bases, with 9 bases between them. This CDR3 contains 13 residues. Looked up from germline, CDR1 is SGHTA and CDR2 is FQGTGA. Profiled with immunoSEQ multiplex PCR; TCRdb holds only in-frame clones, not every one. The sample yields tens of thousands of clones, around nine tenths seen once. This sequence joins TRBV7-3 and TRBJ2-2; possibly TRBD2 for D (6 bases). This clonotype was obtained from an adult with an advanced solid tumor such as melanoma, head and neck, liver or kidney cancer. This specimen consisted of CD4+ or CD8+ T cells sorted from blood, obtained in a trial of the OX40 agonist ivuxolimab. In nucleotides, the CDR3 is TGTGCCAGCAGCTTAACGCGGGGCGAGGAGCTGTTTTTT. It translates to CASSLTRGEELFF.